Below are 23 T cell receptor beta chains sequenced from a single sample in a study of identifying expanded T cells in peripheral blood. Clones were read by immunoSEQ multiplex PCR, and TCRdb kept only the in-frame ones, dropping some. Of tens of thousands of clones listed, approximately 85% are singletons. Specimen: blood. The receptors originated from a person between 18 and 70 years old in good health.

This chain uses TRBV15 with TRBJ2-7; D unresolved. The CDR3 is 15 residues long. V was clipped by 1 base and J by 6 bases, with 16 bases between them. Germline loops: CDR1 LNHNV, CDR2 YYDKDF (reference sequence). The chain's CDR3 is CATSRVRISPSEQYF. In DNA, the CDR3 is TGTGCCACCAGCAGAGTTAGGATTTCCCCATCCGAGCAGTACTTC.

The chain carries TRBV29-1 and TRBJ2-7; 9 positions agree with TRBD1. From germline, CDR1 is SQVTM and CDR2 ANQGSEA. The CDR3 is made up of 13 amino acids. The CDR3 DNA follows: TGCAACAGACAGGGGGGCCCGACCTACGAGCAGTACTTC. This sequence encodes CNRQGGPTYEQYF.

In its sample, this clone was seen once. V and J are TRBV2 and TRBJ2-7; 8 bases are a match to TRBD2. The J segment lost 5 bases and the V segment lost 6 bases, leaving 6 bases of the junction unmatched. The CDR3 spans 13 residues. Germline-derived CDR1 and CDR2 are SNHLY and FYNNEI. The CDR3 nucleotides read TGTGCCAGCAGGGGCGGGGGGCACGACGAGCAGTACTTC. This encodes CASRGGGHDEQYF.

V gene TRBV5-4 combines with J gene TRBJ1-2; D gene unclear. Trimming took off 4 bases at V and 8 bases at J, with 15 bases between the two ends. CDR3 size: 13 residues. Germline CDR1 is SGHNT and CDR2 is YYREEE (reference sequence). CDR3 nucleotide sequence: TGTGCCAGCAGCACGGCAGGAACCGGGGGCTACACCTTC. Its translation: CASSTAGTGGYTF.

J is TRBJ2-3 and V is TRBV5-1, with 8 bases lining up with TRBD2. The CDR3 covers 15 residues. Germline CDR1 is SGHRS and CDR2 is YFSETQ. V gave up 1 base and J gave up 2 bases; unmatched junction bases: 3. CDR3: CASSLQRGFTDTQYF. The CDR3 DNA reads as TGCGCCAGCAGCTTGCAGCGGGGGTTCACAGATACGCAGTATTTT.

The V gene is TRBV5-6, the J gene TRBJ1-2; D is unresolved. Germline V gene sequence: CDR1 SGHDT, CDR2 YYEEEE. The CDR3 length is 14 residues. V lost 4 bases to trimming and J lost 3 bases, with 13 bases between them. In DNA, the CDR3 is TGTGCCAGCAGCCCGAGGAGGTCGTACTATGGCTACACCTTC. It translates to CASSPRRSYYGYTF.

This chain joins TRBV7-6 and TRBJ2-2; D may be TRBD1 or TRBD2 (5 bases each). The V and J ends lost 5 bases and 0 bases respectively, with 13 bases between them. Germline values: CDR1 SGHVS, CDR2 FNYEAQ. The CDR3 has 16 residues. CDR3 protein: CASSPRGRANTGELFF. The CDR3 region has the DNA TGTGCCAGCAGCCCTCGGGGCAGGGCGAACACCGGGGAGCTGTTTTTT.

The rearrangement links TRBV7-8 to TRBJ2-3; TRBD2 matches 13 bases. After removal of 5 bases from V and 7 bases from J, the junction contained 9 bases not matched to a gene. Germline CDR1 is SGHVS and CDR2 is FQNEAQ. This CDR3 contains 16 residues. The CDR3: CASSITSGGAYNTQYF. The CDR3 DNA reads TGTGCCAGCAGCATTACTAGCGGGGGGGCCTATAATACGCAGTATTTT. Drawing the rest from reference TRBV7-8 and TRBJ2-3, the complete variable domain is GAGVSQSPRYKVAKRGQDVALRCDPISGHVSLFWYQQALGQGPEFLTYFQNEAQLDKSGLPSDRFFAERPEGSVSTLKIQRTQQEDSAVYLCASSITSGGAYNTQYFGPGTRLTVL.

This clone has just one count. This chain joins TRBV11-2 and TRBJ1-6; D uncertain. CDR3 length: 14 amino acids. V gave up 5 bases and J gave up 4 bases, with 9 bases separating them. Germline CDR1 SGHAT, CDR2 FQNNGV. CDR3 sequence reads: CASSPGSYNSPLHF. The CDR3 bases are TGTGCCAGCAGCCCGGGAAGTTATAATTCACCCCTCCACTTT.

V gene TRBV5-4 combines with J gene TRBJ2-7; 7 bases align to TRBD1. CDR1 and CDR2 from the germline V gene are SGHNT and YYREEE (reference sequence). The CDR3 has 13 residues. Trimming took 5 bases from V and 5 from J; bases not matched to a gene: 7. In DNA form, the CDR3 reads TGTGCCAGCAGACAGGACAGGAATCACGAGCAGTACTTC. This sequence encodes CASRQDRNHEQYF.

J is TRBJ2-2 and V is TRBV7-8; TRBD1 matches 7 bases. From germline, CDR1 is SGHVS and CDR2 FQNEAQ. The J segment lost 5 bases and the V segment lost 4 bases, leaving 10 bases of the junction unmatched. This CDR3 is built from 16 residues. The CDR3, as DNA: TGTGCCAGCAGCTCTATATGGAGCAGGGGGACCGGGGAGCTGTTTTTT. This codes for CASSSIWSRGTGELFF.

The rearrangement links TRBV5-4 to TRBJ2-3; 12 bases map to TRBD2. V trimming: 4 bases; J trimming: 6 bases; junction bases outside the gene matches: 6. The CDR3 contains 15 residues. Germline V gives CDR1 SGHNT, CDR2 YYREEE (reference sequence). This chain's CDR3 is CASSRTSGRQDTQYF. The DNA of the CDR3 is TGTGCCAGCAGCCGTACTAGCGGGAGGCAGGATACGCAGTATTTT.

The J gene is TRBJ2-7, the V gene TRBV6-5; no clear D. The CDR3 runs to 13 residues. Germline CDR1 is MNHEY and CDR2 is SVGAGI. V dropped 0 bases and J dropped 4 bases, with 7 bases sitting between them. The CDR3 region has the DNA TGTGCCAGCAGTTACTCGGCGCGATACGAGCAGTACTTC. Translation: CASSYSARYEQYF.

The chain links TRBV5-8 to TRBJ1-5; D is perhaps TRBD1 (5 bases). The germline CDR1 and CDR2 sequences are SGHTS and YDEGEE. V lost 3 bases to trimming and J lost 0 bases, with 16 bases between them. The CDR3 loop spans 17 amino acids. The CDR3 bases are TGTGCCAGCAGCTCTGGGACTACCGGGTATAGCAATCAGCCCCAGCATTTT. Its translation is CASSSGTTGYSNQPQHF.

This chain connects TRBV13 to TRBJ2-1, with D possibly TRBD2 on 6 matching bases. CDR3 length: 19 amino acids. Germline V gene lookup returns CDR1 PRHDT and CDR2 FYEKMQ (reference sequence). V lost 5 bases and J lost 0, with 23 bases in between. As DNA, the CDR3 is TGTGCCAGCAGCAAGGAGGGGTCTTGGGAGCGGAGCTCCTACAATGAGCAGTTCTTC. Protein: CASSKEGSWERSSYNEQFF.

This clone was recorded once. V gene TRBV2 combines with J gene TRBJ2-7; perhaps TRBD1 as D (5 bases). Deletions cut 5 bases from V and 2 bases from J, with 13 bases between. The CDR3 sequence is 14 residues long. Germline V CDR1 and CDR2: SNHLY, FYNNEI. The CDR3 nucleotides read TGTGCCAGCAGTCGTCAGGGAACGACCTACGAGCAGTACTTC. It encodes CASSRQGTTYEQYF. Together with reference TRBV2 and TRBJ2-7, the CDR3 gives the full variable domain: EPEVTQTPSHQVTQMGQEVILRCVPISNHLYFYWYRQILGQKVEFLVSFYNNEISEKSEIFDDQFSVERPDGSNFTLKIRSTKLEDSAMYFCASSRQGTTYEQYFGPGTRLTVT.

The V and J genes are TRBV6-5 and TRBJ2-5; 9 bases map to TRBD2. Germline assignment: CDR1 MNHEY and CDR2 SVGAGI. The junction had 6 bases not matched to a gene; V was cut back by 0 bases and J by 4 bases. CDR3 length: 16 residues. CDR3 DNA: TGTGCCAGCAGTTACTCGCTCGCGGGGGGGGTAGAGACCCAGTACTTC. Translation: CASSYSLAGGVETQYF.

This clone was observed once. This sequence joins TRBV7-2 and TRBJ1-1; D remains ambiguous. CDR3 length equals 14 residues. Deletions cut 3 bases from V and 0 bases from J, with 8 bases between. Germline V gene lookup returns CDR1 SGHTA and CDR2 FQGNSA. The CDR3 DNA is TGTGCCAGCAGCTTCTTGGGCATGAACACTGAAGCTTTCTTT. Its translation: CASSFLGMNTEAFF.

This sequence joins TRBV18 and TRBJ2-1, with 8 bases that match TRBD2. The trim removed 3 bases at V and 2 bases at J, leaving 3 bases unmatched. The CDR3 has 15 amino acids. CDR1 KGHSH and CDR2 LQKENI come from the germline V gene. The CDR3 DNA reads TGTGCCAGCTCACCTACCGGGGGGGCCTACAATGAGCAGTTCTTC. It specifies CASSPTGGAYNEQFF.

This clone was counted a single time. V and J are TRBV6-1 and TRBJ2-7, with D uncertain. Germline V gives CDR1 MNHNS, CDR2 SASEGT. V dropped 5 bases and J dropped 3 bases, with 8 bases sitting between them. The CDR3 length is 12 residues. CDR3 sequence: CASSRQFYEQYF. The CDR3 DNA sequence: TGTGCCAGCAGTCGACAATTCTACGAGCAGTACTTC.

The chain uses TRBV5-4 and TRBJ1-6; unclear D gene. CDR1 and CDR2 (germline): SGHNT, YYREEE (reference sequence). Trimming shortened V by 1 base and J by 9 bases, and 14 bases separated the two germline ends. This CDR3 spans 15 amino acids. This CDR3 is CASSLSKALGSPLHF. DNA of the CDR3: TGTGCCAGCAGCTTGAGCAAGGCGTTGGGTTCACCCCTCCACTTT.

V is TRBV6-4 and J is TRBJ2-1; 8 bases map to TRBD2. J lost 5 bases, V lost 6 bases, and 12 bases had no gene match. This CDR3 has 16 residues. Germline-derived CDR1 and CDR2 are MRHNA and SNTAGT. The DNA of the CDR3 is TGTGCCAGCAGCCACTCACCAGCGGGGGCAGACAATGAGCAGTTCTTC. Translation: CASSHSPAGADNEQFF.

The chain uses TRBV11-2 and TRBJ2-1, with D tentatively TRBD2 (6 bases). The CDR3 length is 14 residues. Germline lookup yields CDR1 SGHAT and CDR2 FQNNGV. The V and J ends lost 3 bases and 2 bases respectively, with 8 bases between them. The CDR3 DNA follows: TGTGCCAGCAGCTTCCGGGGGACCTACAATGAGCAGTTCTTC. Its translation is CASSFRGTYNEQFF.